This entry describes one TCR beta chain. The antigen it binds to is not known. Within one base of it there is no much larger clone, and no base qualities were kept. The CDR3 regions of human TCRbeta chains were analyzed by immunosequencing. Per the source publication's procedure: Repertoire TCRs were checked for matches against a reference library of SARS-CoV-2-specific TCRs that had been generated using the MIRA antigen-specificity platform. Breadth was defined as the fraction of unique TCRs that were SARS-CoV-2-associated. Depth was defined as the fraction of total T cells that were SARS-CoV-2-associated. Each spike-specific TCR was assigned to its reactive spike region and to a CD4 or CD8 class using the MIRA data. Log10-transformed breadth and depth values were compared by one-way ANOVA with Sidak's multiple comparisons tests. This immuneACCESS table, as held by TCRdb, lists in-frame sequences with V and J called but not all clones. Of the missing ones, under half trace to an unresolved V gene in checked studies; the others have no known cause. From that table come the V and J calls and clone size; the DNA was used to work out D and trimming. A total of 100,000 to 150,000 clones appear in this sample, just over 85% of them only once. 6% to 8% of the sample is in the top ten clones.

This specimen's time point label, interpreted: baseline before first vaccination. The vaccinee samples were drawn from two UK trials, COV001 and COV002, one of which was a single-blind randomized controlled phase 2/3 trial testing AZD1222 (ChAdOx1 nCoV-19) in healthy adults. For TCRbeta chain sequencing, PBMC samples from trial participants were taken at day 0 and at day 28 after the second dose. This sample was taken from a study of T cell responses to AZD1222 COVID-19 vaccine (dated by TCRdb to the early 2020s). At the level of the whole study: AZD1222 recipients given second doses at about 4 weeks or at about 12 weeks were pooled, since spike-specific TCR depth and breadth were not found to differ between the two schedules. A total of 240 or so trial participants underwent TCR sequencing, of whom more than 200 had received two doses of AZD1222 and about 26 had received two doses of the MenACWY control vaccine. Trial participants were enrolled by age into subgroups of 18-55, 56-69 and 70-plus years, and around 150, 28 and 57 TCR-sequenced participants, respectively, were included in these subgroups. Findings and caveats that apply to the study as a whole: After two AZD1222 doses, spike-specific TCR breadth and depth were significantly higher than at day 0 and than in MenACWY recipients. Conclusions about previously exposed vaccinees are limited because only five to seven AZD1222 recipients were SARS-CoV-2 seropositive at baseline. Because no day 14 peak-response samples were available, repertoires were characterized only after the peak T cell response. Most participants were white British and females outnumbered males, and the authors suggested that clonal diversity may have been underestimated. CD4 TCRs associated with the vaccine covered the entire spike protein, and the dominant responses were in regions 160-218 and 743-854. Reportedly, close to half of the unique spike-specific TCRs recognized epitopes lying outside the regions that are mutated in the B.1.351 and B.1.1.7 variants. In the small 56-69-year group, the increase in depth fell short of significance, most likely because of low power.

The input for sequencing was peripheral blood, taken on day 0 of AZD1222 vaccination. This receptor was taken from an adult in good health.

Here is the DNA: TGTGCCAGCAGTCCCTCAGGGGGTGGCACTGAAGCTTTCTTT. Protein translation: CASSPSGGGTEAFF. This chain is built from TRBV27 and TRBJ1-1, and TRBD1 matches 7 of the central bases. Compared with germline, V lacks 5 bases and J lacks 4 bases; bases without a gene match: 7. The CDR3, cysteine through phenylalanine, is 14 amino acids long. Only CDR3 DNA remains: 42 bases, in frame from the first base. Looking up the germline V gene (reference sequence) yields CDR1 MNHEY and CDR2 SMNVEV.